This TCR beta chain stems from a study of cytomegalovirus exposure and HLA in healthy donors (dated by TCRdb to about 2017). Study-level background: A later analysis indicated that the 90 to 150 validation repertoires were generated on the platform also employed for the 600 to 750 repertoires of the first cohort. The aim of the study was to test whether cataloging public T cell receptors could identify signatures of past pathogen exposure. High-throughput TCR immunosequencing, statistical association of individual TCRs with disease status, and machine learning were combined to predict cytomegalovirus infection status. A separate validation cohort of about 110 different subjects was used in addition to the 666-subject first cohort. Study-wide conclusions, independent of this receptor: The authors suggested that the approach could potentially be generalized to other disease states and immunological phenotypes. A later analysis had no HLA typing for the validation cohort, so co-occurrence there was scored across all 130 or so repertoires. In vitro tests confirmed that a few of the cytomegalovirus-associated TCR beta chains recognize cytomegalovirus antigens. Most TCR sequences were observed very rarely across donors, whereas some public TCRs were present in many individuals. A later analysis found that TCRs clustered in the first cohort also tended to co-occur in the 130 or so validation repertoires, with 94% of cluster scores above 0. The classifier was reported to diagnose cytomegalovirus status with high specificity and sensitivity in both the original cohort and the validation cohort. The study gave a list of under 200 TCR beta chains associated with cytomegalovirus.

On this clone itself: Its binding antigen is unknown. No base-level quality is on record; no much larger clone is a single base apart.

Separate from the approximately 700-subject first cohort, the validation cohort of roughly 110 subjects was the group to which the donors belonged. The germline V gene provides CDR1 MNHNS and CDR2 SASEGT. Taken from cysteine to phenylalanine, the CDR3 has 19 residues. Only the CDR3 DNA is retained, 57 bases long and in frame from the first base. Trimmed from V: 2 bases; trimmed from J: 3 bases; junction bases lacking a gene match: 8. The receptor library was made with the immunoSEQ multiplex PCR assay. Concerning the study's data processing: To diagnose cytomegalovirus status from the catalog of TCR beta chain sequences, a statistical classification framework was built. As stored in TCRdb, this immuneACCESS dataset retains in-frame rearrangements with V and J assigned. A fraction of the clones does not appear; measured against another copy, unresolved V genes explain less than half of the discrepancy, and the remainder lacks a known reason. V and J calls plus clone size are reproduced from that table; the DNA served to infer D and trimming. This sample lists roughly 200,000 clones; about 81% were detected once. The ten most abundant clones make up over 0.95% of the sample.

The specimen was PBMCs. The V and J genes are TRBV6-1 and TRBJ1-6; 12 of the junction bases match TRBD1. The TCR sequence derives from a woman aged 30 to 39 in good health and CMV-seronegative. The sequenced DNA is TGTGCCAGCAGTGAAACGGGGGACAGGGGGCGATACTATAATTCACCCCTCCACTTT. Its amino acids are CASSETGDRGRYYNSPLHF.